The entry below describes one T cell receptor beta chain. This clonotype has a handful of counts. The antigen it recognizes is unknown. No much larger clone is present one base from it, and per-base qualities are unavailable. V sheds 4 bases and J sheds 1 base, leaving 13 bases between their ends. The germline V gene yields SGHVS for CDR1 and FQNEAQ for CDR2. The CDR3, cysteine through phenylalanine, is 15 amino acids long. The kept DNA is CDR3 alone, 45 bases in frame from the first base. The data belong to a study of T cells after yellow fever vaccination (dated by TCRdb to the late 2010s). In terms of the full investigation: Libraries from fractions with low cell numbers were prepared with the SMART-Seq v4 Ultra Low Input RNA kit. To follow T-cell clones before and after both primary and booster YFV17D yellow fever vaccination, bulk TCR alpha and beta repertoires underwent longitudinal sequencing. Two healthy male donors, one aged 18 to 30 and one aged 30 to 40 years, made up the cohort. Blood was collected at multiple timepoints before and after primary and secondary immunization, and bulk PBMC replicates and cell subsets were isolated.

In light of the paper, this sample's treatment or condition label describes: live attenuated yellow fever vaccine strain. Two biological replicates of bulk PBMCs were collected at each blood-draw timepoint. PBMCs were isolated from peripheral blood using a standard Ficoll-Paque protocol. TriZol was used to extract RNA from bulk PBMCs, CD4 and CD8 fractions, and dextramer-positive and dextramer-negative fractions. Synthesis of TCR cDNA relied on 5'RACE template switching, a step that introduced a universal primer site along with unique molecular identifiers. cDNA synthesis was primed from both the TCR alpha and TCR beta constant segments. Library amplification involved two PCR steps, and the second step added sample barcodes and sequencing adapters. Libraries were sequenced on Illumina HiSeq 2500 (2x100 bp) or NovaSeq (2x150 bp). In the authors' own workflow: Reads were demultiplexed and collapsed into UMI consensus sequences with MIGEC, and V(D)J alignment was performed with MiXCR. Vaccine-responding clonotypes were identified with edgeR using replicate PBMC samples, with FDR below 0.01 and a log2 fold change above 5 up to day 15 being required. Bulk clonotypes were assigned CD4 or CD8 identity according to which sequenced CD4 or CD8 repertoire held them at higher abundance. TCRdb applied fastp at Q25 and MiXCR to the public reads, then kept only in-frame beta chains. Each CDR3 protein gets just one entry, which takes the most common genes and DNA from the rows behind it. The V and J calls, along with clone size, are taken from TCRdb and not from the paper's own processing. The sample yields 320,000 or so distinct CDR3 sequences; around 8.1% were counted once. The ten top clones hold roughly a sixth of the sample.

Overall results and qualifications from the work: Because the study included only a couple of donors, the extent to which the findings can be generalized is limited. Most clones expanded after primary vaccination were re-detected after the booster (almost 97% of CD4 and approximately 89% of CD8), suggesting broad memory maintenance. A small fraction of clonotypes showed up in both the CD4 and CD8 compartments, probably as a result of convergent recombination. The secondary T-cell response was found to be weaker but faster than the primary response, with a peak reached on day 5 rather than on day 15. FACS-sorted repertoires could contain abundant contaminating clonotypes from the bulk population, so computational filtering was required.

This chain joins TRBV7-8 to TRBJ1-1; tentative D gene TRBD1, with 5 bases matching. This TCR was recovered from a man younger than 30 who received the YFV17D yellow fever vaccine. Sequencing was performed on PBMCs, taken approximately 40 days after the first yellow fever vaccination. The DNA is TGTGCCAGCAGCTCCGGGTTGGGGGGGAACACTGAAGCTTTCTTT. It is translated as CASSSGLGGNTEAFF.